Here is one T cell receptor (beta chain) with its context. This clonotype was detected a few times. Its binding antigen is unknown. Base qualities are not recorded, but no much larger clone differs from it by a single base. For CDR1 and CDR2, the germline V gene (reference sequence) lists MNHEY and SMNVEV. V is cut by 9 bases and J by 4 bases, and the space between the germline ends is 16 bases. The CDR3 has 13 amino acids, counting the end cysteine and phenylalanine. The DNA shown is the 39-base CDR3, in frame from base 1. The source of the sample is a study of response to subunit inactivated influenza vaccine listed by TCRdb under 2018. At the level of the whole study: The study used deep quantitative T cell receptor repertoire profiling to track responses to a trivalent subunit inactivated influenza vaccine.

Library creation used RT-PCR. Sequenced using an Illumina HiSeq 2500. The public sequencing data were trimmed at Q25 with fastp and processed into clonotypes with MiXCR by TCRdb, which kept only in-frame beta chains. Each entry is one CDR3 protein sequence, shown with its most common DNA and genes. The sample includes hundreds of thousands of distinct CDR3 sequences, with around 15% observed a single time. 7.5% to 9% of the sample is held by the ten biggest clonotypes. Overall results and qualifications from the work: The authors proposed that each seasonal influenza vaccination may bring in only a limited number of new T cells.

This receptor was obtained from a man in his forties or fifties who received an inactivated influenza vaccine. Donor details come from another sample of the same person, matched by shared clones. This specimen consisted of PBMCs from blood, obtained around 15 days before vaccination. The chain employs TRBV27 and TRBJ2-7; the D gene is unclear. The CDR3 region has the sequence CASRLSLGYEQYF. The bases are TGTGCCAGTAGGTTGTCGTTAGGGTACGAGCAGTACTTC.